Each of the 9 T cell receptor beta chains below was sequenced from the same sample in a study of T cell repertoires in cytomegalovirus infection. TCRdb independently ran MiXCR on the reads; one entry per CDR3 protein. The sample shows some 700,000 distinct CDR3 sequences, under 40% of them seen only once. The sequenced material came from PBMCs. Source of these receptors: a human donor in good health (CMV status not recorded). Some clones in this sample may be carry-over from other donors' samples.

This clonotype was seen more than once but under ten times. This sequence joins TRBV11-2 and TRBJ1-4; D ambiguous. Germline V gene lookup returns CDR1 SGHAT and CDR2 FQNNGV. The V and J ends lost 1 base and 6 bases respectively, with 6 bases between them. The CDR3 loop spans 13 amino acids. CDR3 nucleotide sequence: TGTGCCAGCAGCTTAGTGTTAGATGAAAAACTGTTTTTT. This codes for CASSLVLDEKLFF. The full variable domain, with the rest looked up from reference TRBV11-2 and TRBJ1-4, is EAGVAQSPRYKIIEKRQSVAFWCNPISGHATLYWYQQILGQGPKLLIQFQNNGVVDDSQLPKDRFSAERLKGVDSTLKIQPAKLEDSAVYLCASSLVLDEKLFFGSGTQLSVL.

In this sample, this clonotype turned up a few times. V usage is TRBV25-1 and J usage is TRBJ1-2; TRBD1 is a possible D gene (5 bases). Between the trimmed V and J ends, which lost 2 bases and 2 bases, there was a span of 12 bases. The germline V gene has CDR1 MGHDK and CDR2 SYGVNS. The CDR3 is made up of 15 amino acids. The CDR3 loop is CASSEGGAPNYGYTF. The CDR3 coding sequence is TGTGCCAGCAGTGAAGGTGGGGCACCGAACTATGGCTACACCTTC.

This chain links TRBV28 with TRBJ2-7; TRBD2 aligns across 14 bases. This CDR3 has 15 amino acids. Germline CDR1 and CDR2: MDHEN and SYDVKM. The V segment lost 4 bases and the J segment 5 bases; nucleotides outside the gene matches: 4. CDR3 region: CASSSPGLAGDEQYF. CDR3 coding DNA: TGTGCCAGCAGTTCACCGGGACTAGCGGGAGACGAGCAGTACTTC. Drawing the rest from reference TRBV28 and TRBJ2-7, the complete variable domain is DVKVTQSSRYLVKRTGEKVFLECVQDMDHENMFWYRQDPGLGLRLIYFSYDVKMKEKGDIPEGYSVSREKKERFSLILESASTNQTSMYLCASSSPGLAGDEQYFGPGTRLTVT.

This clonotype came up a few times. CDR3: CASSPTGSGVQETQYF. The DNA of the CDR3 is TGTGCCAGCAGCCCCACGGGTAGCGGGGTCCAAGAGACCCAGTACTTC. The chain joins TRBV7-3 to TRBJ2-5, with 8 positions matching TRBD2. The CDR3 is 16 residues long. V lost 5 bases, J lost 1 base, and 9 bases stayed unmatched. Germline CDR1 reads SGHTA; CDR2 reads FQGTGA. Full variable domain (outside the CDR3, taken from reference TRBV7-3 and TRBJ2-5): GAGVSQTPSNKVTEKGKYVELRCDPISGHTALYWYRQSLGQGPEFLIYFQGTGAADDSGLPNDRFFAVRPEGSVSTLKIQRTERGDSAVYLCASSPTGSGVQETQYFGPGTRLLVL.

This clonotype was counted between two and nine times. The CDR3 DNA is TGTGCCAGCAGCGACGGGGCGGGTGAAGCTTTCTTT. This encodes CASSDGAGEAFF. The chain links TRBV6-5 to TRBJ1-1, with D perhaps TRBD1 (5 bases). Germline V gene lookup returns CDR1 MNHEY and CDR2 SVGAGI. The CDR3 consists of 12 residues. Trimming stripped 6 bases from V and 7 bases from J, with 12 bases between.

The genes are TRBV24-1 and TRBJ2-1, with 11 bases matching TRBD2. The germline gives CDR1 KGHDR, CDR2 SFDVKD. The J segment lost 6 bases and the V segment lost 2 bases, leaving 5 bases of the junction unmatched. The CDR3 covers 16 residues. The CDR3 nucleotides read TGTGCCACCAGTGATTCTAGCGGGAGGCGAGGCAATGAGCAGTTCTTC. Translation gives CATSDSSGRRGNEQFF.

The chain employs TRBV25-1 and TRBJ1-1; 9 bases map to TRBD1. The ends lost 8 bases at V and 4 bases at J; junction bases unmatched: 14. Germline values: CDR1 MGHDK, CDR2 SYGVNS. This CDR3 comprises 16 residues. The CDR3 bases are TGTGCCAGCGTTGGCCGGGACAGGGAGGGTCGCACTGAAGCTTTCTTT. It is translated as CASVGRDREGRTEAFF.

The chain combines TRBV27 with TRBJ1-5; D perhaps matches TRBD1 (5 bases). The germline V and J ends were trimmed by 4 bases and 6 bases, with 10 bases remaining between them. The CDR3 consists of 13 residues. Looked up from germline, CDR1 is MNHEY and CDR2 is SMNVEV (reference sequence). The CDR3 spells CASSSQGSQPQHF. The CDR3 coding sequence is TGTGCCAGCAGTTCCCAGGGTAGTCAGCCCCAGCATTTT.

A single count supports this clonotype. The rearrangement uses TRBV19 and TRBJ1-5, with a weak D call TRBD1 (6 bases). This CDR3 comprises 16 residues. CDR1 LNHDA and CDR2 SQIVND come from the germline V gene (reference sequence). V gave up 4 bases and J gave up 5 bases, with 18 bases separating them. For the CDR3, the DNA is TGTGCCAGTAGTAGCTACAGGGTAAGGGGAGATCAGCCCCAGCATTTT. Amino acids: CASSSYRVRGDQPQHF.